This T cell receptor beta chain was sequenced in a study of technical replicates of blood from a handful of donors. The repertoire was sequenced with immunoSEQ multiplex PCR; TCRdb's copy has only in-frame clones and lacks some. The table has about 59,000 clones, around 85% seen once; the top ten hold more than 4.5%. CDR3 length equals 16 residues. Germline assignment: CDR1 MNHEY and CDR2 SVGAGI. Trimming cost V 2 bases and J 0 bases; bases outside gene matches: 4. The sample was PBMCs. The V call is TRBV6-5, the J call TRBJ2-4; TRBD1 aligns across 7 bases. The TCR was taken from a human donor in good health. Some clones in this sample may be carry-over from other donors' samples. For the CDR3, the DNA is TGTGCCAGCAGTTACACCTGGGACAGAGCCAAAAACATTCAGTACTTC. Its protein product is CASSYTWDRAKNIQYF.